The clone carrying this T cell receptor (beta chain) was detected once. What it binds is not known. The data are from a study of shared clonotypes between healthy human individuals. Study-wide points: The generation probabilities recorded for non-shared clonotypes fell below those of clonotypes shared by all four donors. Few donors limited the genetic and exposure-history diversity represented. A few donors had roughly 5% of their naive CD4 clonotypes in common.

Assay used: immunoSEQ multiplex PCR; TCRdb lists only in-frame clones, some missing. The profile shows roughly 2.2 million clones, 90% to 95% of them singletons. This sequence was found in a man aged 18 to 35 in good health. Some clones in this sample may be carry-over from other donors' samples. The material sequenced was naive CD4+ T cells from PBMCs. Subset given: CD45RA+ positively selected.

The CDR3 DNA is TGTGCCAGCAGGATGGAGAGGCAGGGGGCATATGAGCAGTTCTTC. This sequence encodes CASRMERQGAYEQFF. The chain combines TRBV6-5 with TRBJ2-1; 8 bases align to TRBD1. Germline V gives CDR1 MNHEY, CDR2 SVGAGI. The CDR3 covers 15 residues. J was trimmed by 8 bases and V by 6 bases; bases with no gene match: 12.